Listed below are T cell receptor beta chains from one sample, sequenced in a study of vaccination effects on CD4 cells after COVID-19. These receptors lack a known antigen. Assay used: immunoSEQ multiplex PCR; TCRdb lists only in-frame clones, some missing. This table has just under 60,000 clones, approximately 78% appearing once. The source was CD4+ T cells from PBMCs cultured with HCoV-OC43 spike peptides, collected after COVID-19 vaccination. The receptor set was obtained from a human donor who received a COVID-19 vaccine. The CDR3 runs from the conserved cysteine through the conserved F or W. Each record gives: J gene, clone size, D gene, V gene, CDR3 protein, CDR3 DNA. A D gene is named only where the DNA matches it firmly. Size values are once, few and many counts, or a class for expanded clones, and some rows have none.

TRBJ2-5,once,TRBD1,TRBV19,CASSIKGQGAKQETQYF,TGTGCCAGTAGTATAAAAGGACAGGGGGCTAAGCAAGAGACCCAGTACTTC
TRBJ2-1,NA,NA,TRBV5-1,CASSIEGRLLNNEQFF,TGCGCCAGCAGTATCGAGGGGCGCCTCCTAAACAATGAGCAGTTCTTC
TRBJ2-6,NA,NA,TRBV2,CASSEQGGAGANVLTF,TGTGCCAGCAGTGAACAAGGGGGGGCTGGGGCCAACGTCCTGACTTTC
TRBJ2-5,NA,NA,TRBV5-1,CASSYQETQYF,TGCGCCAGCAGCTACCAAGAGACCCAGTACTTC
TRBJ1-4,NA,TRBD1,TRBV7-9,CASSQWTGDEKLFF,TGTGCCAGCAGCCAGTGGACAGGGGATGAAAAACTGTTTTTT
TRBJ1-1,NA,NA,TRBV12-5,CASGPNRVWSEAFF,TGTGCTAGTGGCCCAAACAGGGTTTGGTCTGAAGCTTTCTTT
TRBJ1-6,few,TRBD1,TRBV5-4,CASRQTWSGQGDSPLHF,TGTGCCAGCAGACAAACCTGGTCGGGACAGGGTGATTCACCCCTCCACTTT
TRBJ2-5,NA,TRBD2,TRBV5-8,CASSQGLAGGGQETQYF,TGTGCCAGCAGCCAGGGACTAGCGGGGGGCGGGCAAGAGACCCAGTACTTC
TRBJ2-3,NA,NA,TRBV7-9,CASSRAEGVTDTQYF,TGTGCCAGCAGCCGCGCTGAGGGGGTCACAGATACGCAGTATTTT
TRBJ1-5,NA,NA,TRBV27,CASSLTGASYSNQPQHF,TGTGCCAGCAGTTTGACCGGAGCCTCTTATAGCAATCAGCCCCAGCATTTT
TRBJ2-1,few,NA,TRBV2,CASREVRLVGQFF,TGTGCCAGCAGGGAGGTACGGCTGGTTGGGCAGTTCTTC
TRBJ1-5,NA,NA,TRBV4-1,CASSQDYLGVNQPQHF,TGCGCCAGCAGCCAAGATTATCTGGGGGTCAATCAGCCCCAGCATTTT
TRBJ2-6,NA,TRBD1,TRBV28,CASTTGGRGANVLTF,TGTGCCAGCACCACAGGGGGCAGAGGGGCCAACGTCCTGACTTTC
TRBJ2-2,NA,TRBD2,TRBV5-1,CASSLSSGGGELFF,TGCGCCAGCAGCTTATCTAGCGGGGGCGGGGAGCTGTTTTTT
TRBJ1-5,NA,TRBD1,TRBV2,CASSRQGIDNQPQHF,TGTGCCAGCAGCCGACAGGGGATCGACAATCAGCCCCAGCATTTT
TRBJ2-5,NA,TRBD2,TRBV29-1,CSAPTSGGVQETQYF,TGCAGCGCTCCGACTAGCGGGGGGGTCCAAGAGACCCAGTACTTC
TRBJ2-2,few,NA,TRBV10-3,CAISESASTSELFF,TGTGCCATCAGTGAGTCGGCGTCCACCTCGGAGCTGTTTTTT
TRBJ1-3,NA,NA,TRBV18,CASSPLSSSAGNTIYF,TGTGCCAGCTCACCACTGTCTTCCAGTGCGGGAAACACCATATATTTT
TRBJ1-5,NA,NA,TRBV5-6,CASSFPGSNQPQHF,TGTGCCAGCAGCTTCCCGGGTAGCAATCAGCCCCAGCATTTT
TRBJ1-2,NA,NA,TRBV5-1,CASSEEPSNYGYTF,TGCGCCAGCAGCGAGGAACCATCTAACTATGGCTACACCTTC
TRBJ1-5,NA,NA,TRBV5-1,CASSLEDPSNQPQHF,TGCGCCAGCAGCTTGGAGGACCCTAGCAATCAGCCCCAGCATTTT
TRBJ1-2,NA,NA,TRBV6-5,CASSQRGGLDYGYTF,TGTGCCAGCAGCCAACGGGGGGGATTGGACTATGGCTACACCTTC
TRBJ2-3,NA,NA,TRBV6-5,CASSAQGYTDTQYF,TGTGCCAGCAGCGCTCAGGGATACACAGATACGCAGTATTTT
TRBJ1-4,few,TRBD1,TRBV4-1,CASSLRRTGVLANEKLFF,TGCGCCAGCAGCTTGCGTAGGACAGGGGTTTTGGCTAATGAAAAACTGTTTTTT
TRBJ1-1,NA,NA,TRBV6-5,CASSYSGRGEAFF,TGTGCCAGCAGTTACTCCGGACGGGGAGAAGCTTTCTTT
TRBJ2-1,NA,TRBD1,TRBV5-1,CASSFLIGQGGNEQFF,TGCGCCAGCAGCTTCTTAATAGGACAGGGTGGAAATGAGCAGTTCTTC
TRBJ2-1,NA,TRBD2,TRBV7-3,CASSLWTSGAYNEQFF,TGTGCCAGCAGCCTATGGACTAGCGGAGCTTACAATGAGCAGTTCTTC
TRBJ1-2,NA,NA,TRBV19,CASSIGAGHGYTF,TGTGCCAGTAGTATAGGGGCAGGGCATGGCTACACCTTC
TRBJ2-4,NA,NA,TRBV15,CATSRDLVENIQYF,TGTGCCACCAGCAGAGATTTGGTCGAAAACATTCAGTACTTC
TRBJ1-1,NA,TRBD1,TRBV5-1,CASSLDRGTEAFF,TGCGCCAGCAGCTTGGACAGGGGGACTGAAGCTTTCTTT
TRBJ1-5,NA,NA,TRBV7-2,CASSLAGGNQPQHF,TGTGCCAGCAGCTTAGCCGGGGGTAATCAGCCCCAGCATTTT
TRBJ1-2,NA,NA,TRBV24-1,CATSDSAGEVDYGYTF,TGTGCCACCAGTGATTCGGCAGGGGAAGTCGACTATGGCTACACCTTC
TRBJ2-1,NA,TRBD2,TRBV24-1,CATSDLIAGVRNEQFF,TGTGCCACCAGTGATTTGATCGCGGGGGTCCGTAATGAGCAGTTCTTC
TRBJ1-5,NA,TRBD1,TRBV28,CASNTRGQANQPQHF,TGTGCCAGCAATACTAGGGGACAGGCGAATCAGCCCCAGCATTTT
TRBJ2-3,NA,NA,TRBV9,CASSVVGGKDTQYF,TGTGCCAGCAGCGTAGTGGGGGGAAAAGATACGCAGTATTTT
TRBJ1-1,NA,NA,TRBV3-1/TRBV3-2,CASSQDRGRRNTEAFF,TGTGCCAGCAGCCAAGATAGAGGACGGCGGAACACTGAAGCTTTCTTT
TRBJ1-5,NA,NA,TRBV5-1,CASSVDPAGDQPQHF,TGCGCCAGCAGCGTGGATCCGGCCGGGGATCAGCCCCAGCATTTT
TRBJ1-1,NA,NA,TRBV6-1,CASSVDFGRTNTEAFF,TGTGCCAGCAGTGTCGACTTCGGGCGGACGAACACTGAAGCTTTCTTT
TRBJ1-3,NA,NA,TRBV5-1,CASSAELGSGNTIYF,TGCGCCAGCAGCGCTGAACTGGGCTCTGGAAACACCATATATTTT
TRBJ2-2,NA,TRBD1,TRBV24-1,CATSDPILTGGSVSNTGELFF,TGTGCCACCAGTGATCCGATTTTGACAGGGGGAAGTGTCTCGAACACCGGGGAGCTGTTTTTT
TRBJ1-2,NA,NA,TRBV6-1,CASSEELYYGYTF,TGTGCCAGCAGTGAAGAATTGTACTATGGCTACACCTTC
TRBJ2-1,NA,NA,TRBV11-3,CASSLARVPVNEQFF,TGTGCCAGCAGCTTAGCCAGGGTTCCCGTCAATGAGCAGTTCTTC
TRBJ2-3,NA,NA,TRBV28,CASSLGGAGRDTQYF,TGTGCCAGCAGTTTAGGGGGGGCGGGCCGCGATACGCAGTATTTT
TRBJ1-2,few,NA,TRBV6-2/TRBV6-3,CASSYSNSGGDGYTF,TGTGCCAGCAGTTACTCGAACTCCGGGGGAGATGGCTACACCTTC
TRBJ1-6,NA,NA,TRBV24-1,CATSVGTNDSPLHF,TGTGCCACCAGTGTTGGGACAAACGATTCACCCCTCCACTTT